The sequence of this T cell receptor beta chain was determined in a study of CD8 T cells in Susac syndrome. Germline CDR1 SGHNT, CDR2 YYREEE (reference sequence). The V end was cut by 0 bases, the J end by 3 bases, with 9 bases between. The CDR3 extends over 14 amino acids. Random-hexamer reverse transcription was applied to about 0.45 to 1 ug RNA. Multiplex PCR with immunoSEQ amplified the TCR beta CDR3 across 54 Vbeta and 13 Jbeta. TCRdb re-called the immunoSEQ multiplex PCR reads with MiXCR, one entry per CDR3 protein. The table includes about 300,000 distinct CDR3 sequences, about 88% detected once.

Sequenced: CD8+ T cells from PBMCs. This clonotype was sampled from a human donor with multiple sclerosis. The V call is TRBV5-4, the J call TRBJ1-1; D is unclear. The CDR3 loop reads CASSLEHPDTEAFF. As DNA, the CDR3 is TGTGCCAGCAGCTTGGAACACCCGGACACTGAAGCTTTCTTT.